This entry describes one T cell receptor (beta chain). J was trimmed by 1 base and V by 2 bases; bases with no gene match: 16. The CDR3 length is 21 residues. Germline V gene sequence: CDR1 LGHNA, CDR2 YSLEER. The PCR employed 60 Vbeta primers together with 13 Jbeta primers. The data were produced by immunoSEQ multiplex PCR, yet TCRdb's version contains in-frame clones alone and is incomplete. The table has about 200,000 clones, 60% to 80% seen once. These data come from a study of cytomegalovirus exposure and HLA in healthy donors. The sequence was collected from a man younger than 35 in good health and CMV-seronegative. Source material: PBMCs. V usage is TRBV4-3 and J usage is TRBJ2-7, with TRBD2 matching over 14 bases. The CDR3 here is CASSQLEPSSGTSGSSYEQYF. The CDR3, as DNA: TGCGCCAGCAGCCAATTGGAGCCCTCGTCCGGGACTAGCGGGAGTTCCTACGAGCAGTACTTC.